Shown below are 23 T cell receptor beta chains from a single sample sequenced in a study of response to subunit inactivated influenza vaccine (dated by TCRdb to 2016 to 2019). Library generation was performed with RT-PCR. The listed sequencing device is Illumina HiSeq 2500. TCRdb ran its own pipeline on the public reads, namely fastp trimming at Q25 and MiXCR clone calling, and kept in-frame beta chains. Each CDR3 protein gets just one entry, which takes the most common genes and DNA from the rows behind it. For this sample there are under 850,000 distinct CDR3 sequences; around 20% appear just once. Together, the top ten hold under 13% of the sample. This sample comprised PBMCs from blood, obtained roughly 5 days after vaccination. These receptor sequences come from a man between 50 and 59 years old who received an inactivated influenza vaccine. Donor details come from another sample of the same person, matched by shared clones.

This clonotype was seen repeatedly, ten times or more. V usage is TRBV7-8 and J usage is TRBJ2-3; 8 bases fit TRBD1. The CDR3 has 15 amino acids. V trimming: 3 bases; J trimming: 2 bases; junction bases outside the gene matches: 4. CDR1 and CDR2 from the germline V gene are SGHVS and FQNEAQ. Here the CDR3 reads CASSLGQVLTDTQYF. Here the CDR3 DNA reads TGTGCCAGCAGCTTGGGACAGGTACTCACAGATACGCAGTATTTT.

This clonotype was counted only a few times. The J gene is TRBJ2-1, the V gene TRBV9, with TRBD2 as a possible D gene (6 bases). The length of the CDR3 is 15 residues. The V gene's germline CDR1 is SGDLS and CDR2 YYNGEE. Trimming pared 3 bases from V and 6 bases from J, leaving 16 bases between. The CDR3 reads CASSDFGTSFNEQFF. The CDR3 nucleotides read TGTGCCAGCAGCGACTTCGGGACTTCTTTCAATGAGCAGTTCTTC.

The CDR3 here is CSARRDQTNTIYF. CDR3 nucleotide sequence: TGCAGTGCTAGGCGTGACCAGACAAACACCATATATTTT. The chain joins TRBV20-1 to TRBJ1-3; D remains ambiguous. The germline V and J ends were trimmed by 3 bases and 6 bases, with 12 bases remaining between them. Germline V gene lookup returns CDR1 DFQATT and CDR2 SNEGSKA (reference sequence). CDR3 length: 13 amino acids.

This clonotype appeared a few times. DNA of the CDR3: TGTGCCAGCAGTATACCGATGAATGAGCAGTTCTTC. Translating gives CASSIPMNEQFF. This chain joins TRBV7-6 and TRBJ2-1, with D hard to call. The CDR3 spans 12 residues. The germline gives CDR1 SGHVS, CDR2 FNYEAQ. V lost 6 bases and J 7 bases, leaving 10 bases between the germline ends.

This clonotype has more than one count but fewer than ten. The chain employs TRBV7-2 and TRBJ2-1; 11 bases line up with TRBD1. In germline, CDR1 is SGHTA, CDR2 FQGNSA. The CDR3 covers 15 residues. Germline trimming cut 6 bases from V and 5 bases from J; bases unmatched to any gene: 6. As DNA, the CDR3 is TGTGCCAGCAGATCGGACAGGGGGCACCACAATGAGCAGTTCTTC. It yields the protein CASRSDRGHHNEQFF.

There are many counts of this clonotype. The rearrangement uses TRBV20-1 and TRBJ2-1; 13 nucleotides align to TRBD2. The CDR3 loop spans 15 amino acids. V trimming: 5 bases; J trimming: 2 bases; junction bases outside the gene matches: 3. Germline V gives CDR1 DFQATT, CDR2 SNEGSKA (reference sequence). DNA of the CDR3: TGCAGTGCTTCTACTAGCGGGGGGGCCTACAATGAGCAGTTCTTC. Protein: CSASTSGGAYNEQFF.

In its sample, this clonotype was seen a few times. The rearrangement joins TRBV5-1 to TRBJ1-1, with 10 bases identical to TRBD1. The CDR3 contains 14 residues. J lost 3 bases, V lost 3 bases, and 2 bases had no gene match. Germline V gene data show CDR1 as SGHRS and CDR2 as YFSETQ. This CDR3 is CASSSGQGYTEAFF. The DNA for the CDR3 is TGCGCCAGCAGCTCGGGACAGGGGTACACTGAAGCTTTCTTT.

The V call is TRBV10-2, the J call TRBJ2-7; D unresolved. This CDR3 spans 15 amino acids. Germline V lookup: CDR1 WSHSY, CDR2 SAAADI. Trimming removed 5 bases at V and 3 bases at J, with 17 bases between. The DNA of the CDR3 is TGCGCCAGCAGTCACGACCGACCAACCTACTACGAGCAGTACTTC. This encodes CASSHDRPTYYEQYF.

The V call is TRBV4-3, the J call TRBJ1-4, with a weak D call TRBD1 (5 bases). CDR3 length equals 15 residues. V was clipped by 4 bases and J by 3 bases, with 12 bases between them. Germline-derived CDR1 and CDR2 are LGHNA and YSLEER. The CDR3 sequence is CASSLGGGANEKLFF. The CDR3, as DNA: TGCGCCAGCAGCCTTGGGGGGGGGGCTAATGAAAAACTGTTTTTT.

J is TRBJ2-7 and V is TRBV9; 9 positions agree with TRBD1. The CDR3 totals 15 residues. The germline V gene has CDR1 SGDLS and CDR2 YYNGEE. Germline trimming cut 4 bases from V and 1 base from J; bases unmatched to any gene: 6. CDR3: CASSRDRARSYEQYF. The CDR3 bases are TGTGCCAGCAGCCGGGACAGGGCGAGGTCCTACGAGCAGTACTTC.

This clonotype was picked up a small number of times. J is TRBJ1-2 and V is TRBV20-1; tentatively, D is TRBD1 (5 bases). V dropped 7 bases and J dropped 4 bases, with 10 bases sitting between them. CDR3 size: 11 residues. CDR1 DFQATT and CDR2 SNEGSKA come from the germline V gene (reference sequence). CDR3 in DNA: TGCAGTGTCAAGGGGACCTATGGCTACACCTTC. Translation: CSVKGTYGYTF.

This clonotype was seen only a few times. The V and J genes are TRBV29-1 and TRBJ2-7; tentatively, D is TRBD2 (5 bases). The CDR3 extends over 13 amino acids. The ends were cut back, 4 bases at V and 0 bases at J, with 10 bases in the middle. In germline, CDR1 is SQVTM, CDR2 ANQGSEA. The DNA of the CDR3 is TGCAGCGTTGCGCGCGGGCTCTCCTACGAGCAGTACTTC. This gives the protein CSVARGLSYEQYF.

The chain is built from TRBV5-5 and TRBJ1-1; D gene unclear. The V gene's germline CDR1 is SGHKS and CDR2 YYEKEE (reference sequence). The CDR3 covers 13 residues. Trimming took off 5 bases at V and 4 bases at J, with 12 bases between the two ends. CDR3 residues: CASRETPTTEAFF. The DNA for the CDR3 is TGTGCCAGCAGGGAGACCCCAACCACTGAAGCTTTCTTT.

The sample holds many counts of this clonotype. The V call is TRBV29-1, the J call TRBJ2-7, with TRBD2 identical over 15 bases. With 7 bases clipped from V and 6 bases from J, the junction kept 7 bases outside the gene matches. From germline, CDR1 is SQVTM and CDR2 ANQGSEA. The CDR3 covers 14 residues. CDR3 DNA: TGCAGCGCAGGACTAGCGGGAGGGTTAGGCGAGCAGTACTTC. Protein sequence: CSAGLAGGLGEQYF.

The V and J genes are TRBV3-1 and TRBJ2-7, with D maybe TRBD1 (6 bases). Trimming pared 6 bases from V and 5 bases from J, leaving 17 bases between. The CDR3 contains 14 residues. Germline CDR1 and CDR2: LGHDT and YNNKEL (reference sequence). The CDR3 protein is CASSTLGGGHEQYF. In DNA form, the CDR3 reads TGTGCCAGCAGTACTCTTGGGGGCGGGCACGAGCAGTACTTC.

The chain has TRBV20-1 and TRBJ1-2, with D perhaps matching TRBD1 (5 bases). Germline V gene lookup returns CDR1 DFQATT and CDR2 SNEGSKA (reference sequence). This CDR3 comprises 10 residues. With 8 bases removed from V and 8 bases from J, the gap between germline ends came to 12 bases. The CDR3 DNA is TGCAGTCCCACCAGGGAGGGCTACACCTTC. It is translated as CSPTREGYTF.

This clonotype was observed at least ten times. This chain links TRBV6-5 with TRBJ1-5, with no clear D. CDR3 length: 13 amino acids. The germline gives CDR1 MNHEY, CDR2 SVGAGI. Trimming took off 4 bases at V and 4 bases at J, with 8 bases between the two ends. The CDR3 DNA sequence: TGTGCCAGCAGTTCGGACGGGAATCAGCCCCAGCATTTT. It codes for CASSSDGNQPQHF.

The rearrangement uses TRBV20-1 and TRBJ2-7; TRBD2 matches at 13 bases. The germline CDR1 and CDR2 sequences are DFQATT and SNEGSKA (reference sequence). The CDR3 totals 15 residues. V shed 0 bases and J 5 bases; nucleotides not matched to a gene: 4. CDR3 protein: CSARDTSGRGDEQYF. The CDR3, as DNA: TGCAGTGCTAGAGATACTAGCGGGAGGGGTGACGAGCAGTACTTC.

This clonotype has just one count. The V gene is TRBV10-3, the J gene TRBJ1-1; D is ambiguous. This CDR3 is 13 amino acids long. Trimming removed 4 bases from V and 4 bases from J, with 10 bases in between. Germline CDR1 is ENHRY and CDR2 is SYGVKD. The CDR3 DNA follows: TGTGCCATCAGTGGAGGTGAAGGCACTGAAGCTTTCTTT. Translation gives CAISGGEGTEAFF.

This clonotype was detected only a few times. The gene calls are TRBV9 and TRBJ2-1; no clear D. Germline V lookup: CDR1 SGDLS, CDR2 YYNGEE. Trimming pared 4 bases from V and 4 bases from J, leaving 12 bases between. There are 14 residues in the CDR3. The CDR3, as DNA: TGTGCCAGCAGCTTAGATGGGGATTACAATGAGCAGTTCTTC. Translated: CASSLDGDYNEQFF.

On this clonotype itself: One end of the junction does not line up with germline, which may come from a read error. The chain recombines TRBV7-2 with TRBJ2-1; 12 bases align to TRBD2. There are 13 residues in the CDR3. CDR1 is SGHTA and CDR2 is FQGNSA in the germline V gene. The CDR3 region is CASSITSGGKAIF. The CDR3 region has the DNA TGTGCCAGCAGCATCACTAGCGGGGGGAAGGCGATCTTC.

This chain links TRBV7-2 with TRBJ2-3; D ambiguous. Trimming took 5 bases from V and 8 from J, leaving 8 bases between them. Germline CDR1 SGHTA, CDR2 FQGNSA. This CDR3 comprises 11 residues. The CDR3 DNA sequence: TGTGCCAGCAGCGCGACTGCTACGCAGTATTTT. The encoded protein is CASSATATQYF.

The chain carries TRBV6-5 and TRBJ1-6, with unresolved D. In germline, CDR1 is MNHEY, CDR2 SVGAGI. With 2 bases removed from V and 8 bases from J, the gap between germline ends came to 4 bases. The CDR3 length is 12 residues. CDR3 region: CASSYGYSPLHF. CDR3 coding DNA: TGTGCCAGCAGTTACGGCTATTCACCCCTCCACTTT.